The sequence of this T cell receptor beta chain was determined in a study of shared clonotypes between healthy human individuals. The protocol was immunoSEQ multiplex PCR, while the TCRdb copy is restricted to in-frame clones and leaves out a portion. The sample contains nearly 1,000,000 clones, over 75% of which appear only once. The sequenced sample consisted of memory CD4+ T cells sorted from blood. As to subset: CD45RA-negative fraction. This sequence was found in a man younger than 35 in good health.

CDR3 protein: CASSQEEASGYNEQFF. The CDR3 DNA reads TGCGCCAGCAGCCAAGAAGAAGCATCGGGGTACAATGAGCAGTTCTTC. V gene TRBV4-3 combines with J gene TRBJ2-1; D may be TRBD2 (5 bases). V was pared by 0 bases and J by 4 bases, with 13 bases between. The germline CDR1 and CDR2 sequences are LGHNA and YSLEER. The CDR3 loop spans 16 amino acids.